The 17 T cell receptor beta chains in this list originate from one sample, sequenced in a study of blood T cell repertoires in COVID-19. TCRdb keeps only in-frame clones here, not all; method: immunoSEQ multiplex PCR. Of 200,000 or so clones detected, approximately 82% appear once; the ten largest clones hold approximately 6.9%. Sequenced: peripheral blood. The source is a human donor with acute or convalescent COVID-19. The donor label of this sample is uncertain.

This clone was counted between two and nine times. The V and J genes are TRBV27 and TRBJ2-7; 9 bases fit TRBD1. This CDR3 comprises 15 residues. Germline lookup yields CDR1 MNHEY and CDR2 SMNVEV (reference sequence). J was trimmed by 4 bases and V by 8 bases; bases with no gene match: 12. This chain's CDR3 is CASYIVPGQGYEQYF. In DNA, the CDR3 is TGTGCCAGCTACATCGTCCCGGGACAGGGATACGAGCAGTACTTC.

The CDR3 loop is CASSLGAVLYNEQFF. Written as DNA, the CDR3 is TGCGCCAGCAGCTTGGGGGCAGTTCTTTACAATGAGCAGTTCTTC. The gene calls are TRBV5-1 and TRBJ2-1; D not certain. CDR3 length equals 15 residues. Germline CDR1 reads SGHRS; CDR2 reads YFSETQ. Trimming removed 0 bases at V and 4 bases at J, with 11 bases between.

This clone was counted only a few times. Other DNA sequences of this sample code for an identical CDR3. This chain joins TRBV25-1 and TRBJ1-1; the match to TRBD1 covers 9 bases. CDR1 is MGHDK and CDR2 is SYGVNS in the germline V gene. V lost 5 bases to trimming and J lost 0 bases; unmatched junction nucleotides: 7. CDR3 length equals 16 residues. CDR3 nucleotide sequence: TGTGCCAGCAGTCCGACCGGGACAGGGCTGAACACTGAAGCTTTCTTT. It yields the protein CASSPTGTGLNTEAFF.

The gene calls are TRBV9 and TRBJ1-3; D unresolved. The CDR3 length is 12 residues. V lost 4 bases and J 7 bases, leaving 9 bases between the germline ends. CDR1 is SGDLS, CDR2 YYNGEE, per germline. This CDR3 reads CASSPGLNTIYF. For the CDR3, the DNA is TGTGCCAGCAGCCCCGGTCTTAACACCATATATTTT.

V is TRBV6-2 or TRBV6-3 and J is TRBJ2-3; D remains unclear. The V gene lost 2 bases and the J gene lost 0 bases, with 12 bases spanning the gap. The CDR3 totals 16 residues. Germline CDR1 and CDR2: MNHEY and SVGEGT. CDR3 amino acids: CASSYRRPTSTDTQYF. DNA of the CDR3: TGTGCCAGCAGTTACCGGAGACCAACAAGCACAGATACGCAGTATTTT.

This chain joins TRBV2 and TRBJ1-6, with 8 bases identical to TRBD1. Germline V gives CDR1 SNHLY, CDR2 FYNNEI. CDR3 length: 14 amino acids. V shed 3 bases and J 10 bases; nucleotides not matched to a gene: 5. The CDR3 DNA reads as TGTGCCAGCAGTGACAGGGGGCGGTTGTCACCCCTCCACTTT. Translating it yields CASSDRGRLSPLHF.

In this sample, this clone turned up once. The chain employs TRBV11-1 and TRBJ1-1; weak D call: TRBD1 (6 bases). Germline V gives CDR1 SGHAT, CDR2 FQDESV (reference sequence). With 5 bases removed from V and 3 bases from J, the gap between germline ends came to 16 bases. The CDR3 extends over 15 amino acids. The CDR3 region has the DNA TGTGCCAGCAGCCCAGTGGGGGGGCGGGACACTGAAGCTTTCTTT. Its protein is CASSPVGGRDTEAFF.

The V call is TRBV10-3, the J call TRBJ2-2; 7 nucleotides align to TRBD2. The CDR3 runs 15 residues. The V and J ends lost 2 bases and 8 bases, in that order; junction bases with no gene match: 8. Germline assignment: CDR1 ENHRY and CDR2 SYGVKD. Here the CDR3 reads CAISETGGLTGELFF. The CDR3 DNA follows: TGTGCCATCAGTGAGACGGGAGGCCTAACAGGGGAGCTGTTTTTT.

This chain connects TRBV7-9 to TRBJ2-1; D is undetermined. Germline CDR1 SEHNR, CDR2 FQNEAQ (reference sequence). This CDR3 contains 13 residues. The V and J ends lost 4 bases and 3 bases respectively, with 7 bases between them. The CDR3 DNA reads as TGTGCCAGCAGCTCGGTGAGCTACAATGAGCAGTTCTTC. Its translation: CASSSVSYNEQFF.

A remark on this clone: The same CDR3 arises from other DNA sequences in this sample as well. V usage is TRBV19 and J usage is TRBJ1-5, with 9 positions matching TRBD1. The CDR3 is 15 residues long. J lost 4 bases, V lost 3 bases, and 4 bases had no gene match. Germline V gene data show CDR1 as LNHDA and CDR2 as SQIVND (reference sequence). CDR3 in DNA: TGTGCCAGTAGTATCGCCGGACAGGGGAATCAGCCCCAGCATTTT. This codes for CASSIAGQGNQPQHF.

The chain is built from TRBV9 and TRBJ1-1, with 8 bases aligning to TRBD1. V shed 1 base, J shed 1 base, and the junction held 3 bases outside the gene matches. CDR1 and CDR2 (germline): SGDLS, YYNGEE. The CDR3 loop spans 15 amino acids. CDR3 region: CASSVFGQGNTEAFF. Written as DNA, the CDR3 is TGTGCCAGCAGCGTATTCGGACAGGGGAACACTGAAGCTTTCTTT.

Worth noting for this clone: The same CDR3 also results from other DNA sequences found in this sample. V usage is TRBV5-1 and J usage is TRBJ2-2, with TRBD2 matching 11 bases. The CDR3 covers 15 residues. The J segment lost 1 base and the V segment lost 7 bases, leaving 3 bases of the junction unmatched. CDR1 is SGHRS and CDR2 is YFSETQ in the germline V gene. The CDR3 DNA follows: TGCGCCAGCCGCCTAGCGGGAGGGAACACCGGGGAGCTGTTTTTT. Protein product: CASRLAGGNTGELFF.

The chain has TRBV2 and TRBJ1-4; 12 bases are shared with TRBD1. This CDR3 is built from 17 residues. V lost 2 bases and J lost 6; bases outside the gene matches: 7. CDR1 is SNHLY, CDR2 FYNNEI, per germline. The CDR3, as DNA: TGTGCCAGCAGTGAACAGGGACAGGGGGCAATTTATGAAAAACTGTTTTTT. Encoded protein: CASSEQGQGAIYEKLFF.

V is TRBV6-5 and J is TRBJ2-7; 10 positions agree with TRBD1. The CDR3 extends over 16 amino acids. The V and J ends lost 0 bases and 6 bases, in that order; junction bases with no gene match: 8. CDR1 MNHEY and CDR2 SVGAGI come from the germline V gene. The CDR3 region is CASSYSPGTGVREQYF. The CDR3, as DNA: TGTGCCAGCAGTTACTCTCCCGGGACAGGGGTGCGCGAGCAGTACTTC.

The chain carries TRBV24-1 and TRBJ2-7; TRBD2 agrees at 8 bases. This CDR3 has 17 amino acids. V shed 1 base and J 0 bases; nucleotides not matched to a gene: 7. Germline loops: CDR1 KGHDR, CDR2 SFDVKD. Here the CDR3 DNA reads TGTGCCACCAGTGATTTATCGACTAGCGCTTACTCCTACGAGCAGTACTTC. It specifies CATSDLSTSAYSYEQYF.

V is TRBV4-3 and J is TRBJ2-1; 8 bases match TRBD2. The V gene's germline CDR1 is LGHNA and CDR2 YSLEER. V was clipped by 0 bases and J by 0 bases; unmatched bases: 7. The CDR3 has 18 amino acids. The CDR3 loop reads CASSQDTTSATSYNEQFF. In DNA form, the CDR3 reads TGCGCCAGCAGCCAAGATACGACTAGCGCGACCTCCTACAATGAGCAGTTCTTC.

The gene calls are TRBV28 and TRBJ1-5; D is unclear. The germline CDR1 and CDR2 sequences are MDHEN and SYDVKM. The V end lost 4 bases, the J end lost 8 bases, and 9 bases lay between the germline ends. This CDR3 is 12 amino acids long. CDR3 protein: CASSSPTKPQHF. The CDR3 DNA reads TGTGCCAGCAGTTCCCCGACAAAGCCCCAGCATTTT.